This entry lists 19 T cell receptor beta chains sequenced from one sample in a study of cytotoxic CD8 clonotypes in ibrutinib-treated CLL. Sequenced by immunoSEQ multiplex PCR; TCRdb stores in-frame clones only, minus some. The repertoire holds around 140,000 clones, with around 80% as singletons. Source: PBMCs, taken after 36 months of ibrutinib treatment. The receptor source for this set is a human donor with chronic lymphocytic leukemia.

This sequence joins TRBV4-1 and TRBJ2-1, with TRBD2 matching 7 bases. Germline assignment: CDR1 MGHRA and CDR2 YSYEKL. The CDR3 contains 16 residues. V lost 0 bases and J lost 5; bases outside the gene matches: 7. The CDR3 spells CASSQDRLAEDNEQFF. The CDR3, as DNA: TGCGCCAGCAGCCAAGATCGGCTAGCGGAGGACAATGAGCAGTTCTTC.

The chain has TRBV15 and TRBJ2-3; D is uncertain. Between the trimmed V and J ends, which lost 0 bases and 4 bases, there was a span of 8 bases. Germline CDR1 reads LNHNV; CDR2 reads YYDKDF (reference sequence). CDR3 length equals 14 residues. Written as DNA, the CDR3 is TGTGCCACCAGCAGAGATCTCGCCTCAGATACGCAGTATTTT. Residues: CATSRDLASDTQYF.

The sample holds a few counts of this clone. The genes are TRBV5-5 and TRBJ1-1; 7 nucleotides agree with TRBD1. Looked up from germline, CDR1 is SGHKS and CDR2 is YYEKEE (reference sequence). The ends lost 1 base at V and 5 bases at J; junction bases unmatched: 5. CDR3 length equals 14 residues. This chain's CDR3 is CASSLTGDRTEAFF. In DNA, the CDR3 is TGTGCCAGCAGCTTGACAGGGGATCGAACTGAAGCTTTCTTT.

The V call is TRBV5-1, the J call TRBJ2-3; D remains ambiguous. Germline-derived CDR1 and CDR2 are SGHRS and YFSETQ. The V end lost 4 bases, the J end lost 0 bases, and 18 bases lay between the germline ends. The CDR3 consists of 17 residues. The CDR3 reads CASSTGPPRSSTDTQYF. CDR3 in DNA: TGCGCCAGCAGCACCGGGCCCCCGCGCTCTAGCACAGATACGCAGTATTTT.

The chain carries TRBV7-9 and TRBJ2-3; D gene uncertain. The CDR3 totals 15 residues. CDR1 and CDR2 from the germline V gene are SEHNR and FQNEAQ (reference sequence). With 5 bases removed from V and 4 bases from J, the gap between germline ends came to 16 bases. The CDR3 here is CASSPLVSSADTQYF. CDR3 nucleotides: TGTGCCAGCAGCCCCCTAGTGTCCAGCGCAGATACGCAGTATTTT.

The J gene is TRBJ1-6, the V gene TRBV27, with TRBD1 matching over 7 bases. The CDR3 spans 13 residues. V shed 5 bases, J shed 10 bases, and the junction held 5 bases outside the gene matches. The germline CDR1 and CDR2 sequences are MNHEY and SMNVEV (reference sequence). The DNA for the CDR3 is TGTGCCAGCAGTGACAGGGTACGCTCACCCCTCCACTTT. Its translation is CASSDRVRSPLHF.

V is TRBV7-9 and J is TRBJ2-7; D possibly corresponds to TRBD1 (6 bases). The CDR3 contains 15 residues. V dropped 5 bases and J dropped 0 bases, with 14 bases sitting between them. The germline gives CDR1 SEHNR, CDR2 FQNEAQ (reference sequence). The CDR3 sequence is CASSLTGTSSYEQYF. The DNA of the CDR3 is TGTGCCAGCAGCCTTACAGGGACCAGCTCCTACGAGCAGTACTTC.

The rearrangement uses TRBV30 and TRBJ1-1; TRBD1 matches at 8 bases. This CDR3 is built from 15 residues. Trimming cost V 5 bases and J 4 bases; bases outside gene matches: 12. Looked up from germline, CDR1 is GTSNPN and CDR2 is SVGIG (reference sequence). The CDR3 loop is CAWEIDRGVFTEAFF. The CDR3 DNA is TGTGCCTGGGAAATCGACAGGGGTGTTTTCACTGAAGCTTTCTTT.

This clone was detected only a few times. The rearrangement links TRBV19 to TRBJ1-1; D is perhaps TRBD1 (6 bases). The CDR3 is 12 amino acids. CDR1 is LNHDA, CDR2 SQIVND, per germline (reference sequence). With 3 bases removed from V and 7 bases from J, the gap between germline ends came to 9 bases. DNA of the CDR3: TGTGCCAGTAGTATTGGACAGTTTGAAGCTTTCTTT. Protein sequence: CASSIGQFEAFF. Complete variable domain (other parts from reference TRBV19 and TRBJ1-1): DGGITQSPKYLFRKEGQNVTLSCEQNLNHDAMYWYRQDPGQGLRLIYYSQIVNDFQKGDIAEGYSVSREKKESFPLTVTSAQKNPTAFYLCASSIGQFEAFFGQGTRLTVV.

V and J are TRBV5-1 and TRBJ1-6; 9 bases map to TRBD1. The germline CDR1 and CDR2 sequences are SGHRS and YFSETQ. The CDR3 loop spans 15 amino acids. J lost 10 bases, V lost 2 bases, and 7 bases had no gene match. The CDR3 DNA sequence: TGCGCCAGCAGCTTAAGTGGGACAGGGAGGTCACCCCTCCACTTT. Its translation is CASSLSGTGRSPLHF.

This chain joins TRBV5-4 and TRBJ2-3, with D uncertain. This CDR3 contains 14 residues. V was clipped by 1 base and J by 2 bases, with 8 bases between them. Germline V lookup: CDR1 SGHNT, CDR2 YYREEE (reference sequence). CDR3: CASSLNPFTDTQYF. The CDR3 DNA is TGTGCCAGCAGCTTGAATCCCTTCACAGATACGCAGTATTTT.

CDR3 protein: CASSLYQGGTDTQYF. The CDR3 bases are TGTGCCAGCAGTTTATATCAGGGGGGCACAGATACGCAGTATTTT. The chain joins TRBV27 to TRBJ2-3, with 7 positions matching TRBD1. The J segment lost 1 base and the V segment lost 1 base, leaving 2 bases of the junction unmatched. The CDR3 consists of 15 residues. Germline lookup yields CDR1 MNHEY and CDR2 SMNVEV (reference sequence).

The chain joins TRBV2 to TRBJ1-5; TRBD1 might be the D (5 bases). The V and J ends lost 6 bases and 7 bases respectively, with 16 bases between them. The germline CDR1 and CDR2 sequences are SNHLY and FYNNEI. The CDR3 runs to 14 residues. CDR3 nucleotide sequence: TGTGCCAGCAGAGTGGGCCTCAGGGTACAGCCCCAGCATTTT. Its protein product is CASRVGLRVQPQHF.

V usage is TRBV6-1 and J usage is TRBJ2-1; D not resolved. Trimming took off 6 bases at V and 10 bases at J, with 7 bases between the two ends. The germline gives CDR1 MNHNS, CDR2 SASEGT. This CDR3 region has 10 residues. The CDR3 is CASRGNEQFF. The DNA of the CDR3 is TGTGCCAGCAGAGGGAACGAGCAGTTCTTC.

V and J are TRBV6-5 and TRBJ2-3, with D perhaps matching TRBD2 (6 bases). The germline V and J ends were trimmed by 7 bases and 3 bases, with 17 bases remaining between them. CDR1 and CDR2 from the germline V gene are MNHEY and SVGAGI. This CDR3 contains 15 residues. The CDR3 region is CASNLPRRGTDTQYF. The CDR3 nucleotides read TGTGCCAGCAATCTGCCCCGGAGGGGAACAGATACGCAGTATTTT.

The V gene is TRBV5-6, the J gene TRBJ2-5; D is unresolved. Per germline, CDR1 SGHDT and CDR2 YYEEEE. CDR3 size: 13 residues. Trimming shortened V by 1 base and J by 4 bases, and 8 bases separated the two germline ends. The CDR3 protein is CASSLYGGETQYF. The CDR3 DNA is TGTGCCAGCAGCTTGTATGGCGGAGAGACCCAGTACTTC.

This chain uses TRBV5-1 with TRBJ1-2; D unclear. Between the trimmed V and J ends, which lost 0 bases and 2 bases, there was a span of 8 bases. Germline CDR1 SGHRS, CDR2 YFSETQ. The CDR3 runs 14 residues. The CDR3 sequence: CASSLENGNYGYTF. The CDR3 coding sequence is TGCGCCAGCAGCTTGGAGAACGGAAACTATGGCTACACCTTC.

The chain has TRBV27 and TRBJ2-5; D might be TRBD1 (5 bases). V was pared by 4 bases and J by 3 bases, with 9 bases between. The CDR3 runs 13 residues. Germline V gene lookup returns CDR1 MNHEY and CDR2 SMNVEV (reference sequence). Written as DNA, the CDR3 is TGTGCCAGCAGTTGGGGCGGCGAAGAGACCCAGTACTTC. It codes for CASSWGGEETQYF.

The rearrangement joins TRBV18 to TRBJ2-5; no clear D. The length of the CDR3 is 14 residues. CDR1 and CDR2 (germline): KGHSH, LQKENI. V lost 1 base to trimming and J lost 0 bases, with 6 bases between them. DNA for the CDR3: TGTGCCAGCTCACCACAAGTGTACCAAGAGACCCAGTACTTC. This gives the protein CASSPQVYQETQYF.